This TCR beta chain was found in a study of shared T cell receptors in the human thymus. Repertoires were generated with immunoSEQ multiplex PCR, while TCRdb's copy carries only in-frame clones and drops some. The data contain some 400,000 clones, about 95% of them singletons. Sequenced input: thymocytes. This clonotype originated in a human donor.

In DNA, the CDR3 is TGCAGCGCCTTAGGGGGTAGTGAAGCTTTCTTT. It codes for CSALGGSEAFF. The V gene is TRBV29-1, the J gene TRBJ1-1; weak D call: TRBD1 (6 bases). Germline V gene lookup returns CDR1 SQVTM and CDR2 ANQGSEA. Between the trimmed V and J ends, which lost 7 bases and 7 bases, there was a span of 13 bases. There are 11 residues in the CDR3.